The 20 T cell receptor beta chains given below trace back to one sample, sequenced in a study of cytomegalovirus exposure and HLA in healthy donors. Clones were sequenced by immunoSEQ multiplex PCR, and TCRdb holds only the in-frame ones, with some missing. The top ten hold approximately 1.1% of the sample, which has about 130,000 clones, nearly 90% seen once. Sequenced: PBMCs. The receptors here all came from a young woman in good health and CMV-seronegative.

This clone came up a few times. This chain joins TRBV6-5 and TRBJ1-2; 8 bases are a match to TRBD1. Germline loops: CDR1 MNHEY, CDR2 SVGAGI. V was pared by 6 bases and J by 8 bases, with 5 bases of the junction left unmatched. The CDR3 contains 12 residues. The CDR3 nucleotides read TGTGCCAGCAGCCAGGGGGCTCGGGGCTACACCTTC. It specifies CASSQGARGYTF.

The chain has TRBV6-1 and TRBJ1-5; tentatively, D is TRBD1 (6 bases). The CDR3 runs 14 residues. CDR1 is MNHNS and CDR2 is SASEGT in the germline V gene. V was pared by 5 bases and J by 0 bases, with 8 bases between. The CDR3: CASSLQGSNQPQHF. The CDR3 DNA reads TGTGCCAGCAGTCTACAGGGTAGCAATCAGCCCCAGCATTTT.

The rearrangement links TRBV10-3 to TRBJ1-2; D is unresolved. With 2 bases removed from V and 5 bases from J, the gap between germline ends came to 9 bases. CDR1 and CDR2 (germline): ENHRY, SYGVKD. CDR3 size: 13 residues. Written as DNA, the CDR3 is TGTGCCATCAGTGAGAGGCAGGTATATGGCTACACCTTC. The encoded protein is CAISERQVYGYTF.

The chain recombines TRBV30 with TRBJ1-5; 8 bases match TRBD1. This CDR3 has 17 amino acids. Germline V gene sequence: CDR1 GTSNPN, CDR2 SVGIG (reference sequence). V shed 0 bases and J 2 bases; nucleotides not matched to a gene: 9. Here the CDR3 DNA reads TGTGCCTGGAGTGTAGAGCGCACAGGGGGAGGCAATCAGCCCCAGCATTTT. Translation gives CAWSVERTGGGNQPQHF.

The chain carries TRBV14 and TRBJ2-2; perhaps TRBD1 as D (5 bases). The CDR3 length is 13 residues. Germline V gene data show CDR1 as SGHDN and CDR2 as FVKESK. Deletions cut 2 bases from V and 7 bases from J, with 8 bases between. For the CDR3, the DNA is TGTGCCAGCAGCCAAACGCAGGGCGGGGAGCTGTTTTTT. Its protein is CASSQTQGGELFF.

DNA for the CDR3: TGTGCCAGCAGCCAAGTGGGCAGAATCTCTGGAAACACCATATATTTT. It translates to CASSQVGRISGNTIYF. The rearrangement links TRBV4-2 to TRBJ1-3; no firm D call. Germline V gene lookup returns CDR1 LGHNA and CDR2 YNFKEQ. V lost 1 base and J 0 bases, leaving 10 bases between the germline ends. The CDR3 is made up of 16 amino acids.

The CDR3 sequence is CASSFSGLLYYNEQFF. CDR3 bases: TGTGCCAGCAGCTTTTCCGGACTGTTATACTACAATGAGCAGTTCTTC. The gene calls are TRBV7-2 and TRBJ2-1; D is perhaps TRBD2 (5 bases). Germline V gives CDR1 SGHTA, CDR2 FQGNSA. V was trimmed by 3 bases and J by 3 bases, leaving 15 bases between them. The CDR3 spans 16 residues.

The V call is TRBV5-4, the J call TRBJ1-6; D not certain. The CDR3 runs to 18 residues. V dropped 0 bases and J dropped 5 bases, with 18 bases sitting between them. Germline CDR1 and CDR2: SGHNT and YYREEE (reference sequence). CDR3 DNA: TGTGCCAGCAGCTTGGCTTATCCCCCAAGAACAGATAATTCACCCCTCCACTTT. Translation: CASSLAYPPRTDNSPLHF.

The V and J genes are TRBV27 and TRBJ2-7; TRBD1 agrees at 7 bases. The CDR3 consists of 15 residues. CDR1 and CDR2 from the germline V gene are MNHEY and SMNVEV (reference sequence). Germline trimming cut 0 bases from V and 2 bases from J; bases unmatched to any gene: 4. CDR3: CASSLSGQHTYEQYF. CDR3 bases: TGTGCCAGCAGTTTATCGGGACAGCACACCTACGAGCAGTACTTC.

The rearrangement links TRBV18 to TRBJ1-1; 7 nucleotides match TRBD1. The CDR3 runs 13 residues. V lost 6 bases, J lost 3 bases, and 4 bases stayed unmatched. CDR1 is KGHSH, CDR2 LQKENI, per germline. The CDR3 sequence: CASSPGTDTEAFF. CDR3 nucleotide sequence: TGTGCCAGCTCTCCCGGGACAGACACTGAAGCTTTCTTT.

The rearrangement joins TRBV7-2 to TRBJ2-1, with 12 nucleotides matching TRBD2. From germline, CDR1 is SGHTA and CDR2 FQGNSA. The CDR3 consists of 15 residues. The V gene end was trimmed by 6 bases and the J gene end by 4 bases; junction bases not matched to a gene: 4. The DNA of the CDR3 is TGTGCCAGCAGATTGCTAGCGGGAGGGTACAATGAGCAGTTCTTC. This codes for CASRLLAGGYNEQFF.

The J gene is TRBJ1-4, the V gene TRBV7-8; D remains ambiguous. Germline lookup yields CDR1 SGHVS and CDR2 FQNEAQ. Trimming cost V 3 bases and J 7 bases, with 12 bases left between them. This CDR3 region has 14 residues. CDR3 nucleotides: TGTGCCAGCAGCTTGAATGTGGGGAGTGAAAAACTGTTTTTT. Protein: CASSLNVGSEKLFF.

This sequence joins TRBV18 and TRBJ2-5, with D maybe TRBD1 (5 bases). CDR1 is KGHSH and CDR2 is LQKENI in the germline V gene. V was cut by 2 bases and J by 2 bases, with 15 bases left in between. The CDR3 loop spans 16 amino acids. The CDR3 coding sequence is TGTGCCAGCTCACCAGGACAAGGGCAAGGGCAAGAGACCCAGTACTTC. Amino acids: CASSPGQGQGQETQYF.

CDR3 in amino acids: CASSWGVPNEQPQHF. The CDR3, as DNA: TGTGCCAGCAGTTGGGGGGTACCGAACGAACAGCCCCAGCATTTT. This chain connects TRBV27 to TRBJ1-5, with a tentative D call TRBD1 (5 bases). Germline-derived CDR1 and CDR2 are MNHEY and SMNVEV (reference sequence). V lost 4 bases, J lost 7 bases, and 17 bases lay in between. The CDR3 loop spans 15 amino acids.

The rearrangement uses TRBV6-6 and TRBJ2-3; 12 bases fit TRBD1. The junction had 1 base not matched to a gene; V was cut back by 5 bases and J by 1 base. CDR1 MNHNY and CDR2 SVGAGI come from the germline V gene (reference sequence). This CDR3 region has 15 residues. CDR3 sequence (DNA): TGTGCCAGCAGTAGGGACAGGGGGCGCACAGATACGCAGTATTTT. Translated, it gives CASSRDRGRTDTQYF.

This clone is a singleton in its sample. The gene calls are TRBV13 and TRBJ1-1, with no clear D. V was shortened by 1 base and J by 6 bases, with 9 bases between the two germline ends. The CDR3 runs 13 residues. The V gene's germline CDR1 is PRHDT and CDR2 FYEKMQ (reference sequence). Here the CDR3 DNA reads TGTGCCAGCAGCTTAGTACACGGGGCTGAAGCTTTCTTT. This encodes CASSLVHGAEAFF.

This clone was found once. The chain uses TRBV28 and TRBJ2-7; 11 bases match TRBD2. This CDR3 is 17 amino acids long. Losses at the gene ends were 3 bases for V and 0 bases for J; bases not matched to a gene: 7. The germline V gene encodes CDR1 MDHEN and CDR2 SYDVKM. The CDR3 region is CASSFRTSGPSSYEQYF. The CDR3 DNA reads TGTGCCAGCAGTTTTAGGACTAGCGGGCCCAGCTCCTACGAGCAGTACTTC.

The chain employs TRBV5-6 and TRBJ2-3; 8 bases agree with TRBD1. Trimming removed 1 base from V and 3 bases from J; junction bases left unmatched: 7. This CDR3 region has 16 residues. CDR1 is SGHDT and CDR2 is YYEEEE in the germline V gene. The CDR3, as DNA: TGTGCCAGCAGCTTGATCCCCGGACAGGGTACAGATACGCAGTATTTT. Translating it yields CASSLIPGQGTDTQYF.

V is TRBV7-9 and J is TRBJ1-3; a possible D gene is TRBD1 (5 bases). CDR1 is SEHNR and CDR2 is FQNEAQ in the germline V gene (reference sequence). V lost 4 bases to trimming and J lost 2 bases, with 9 bases between them. This CDR3 has 14 residues. The CDR3 is CASSSTETGNTIYF. In DNA, the CDR3 is TGTGCCAGCAGCTCGACAGAAACTGGAAACACCATATATTTT.

V and J are TRBV19 and TRBJ2-1, with TRBD2 identical over 10 bases. Germline V gives CDR1 LNHDA, CDR2 SQIVND (reference sequence). Trimming removed 2 bases from V and 9 bases from J; junction bases left unmatched: 4. The CDR3 runs 14 residues. The CDR3 coding sequence is TGTGCCAGTAGTATAACTAGCGGGACCGGTGAGCAGTTCTTC. Translation gives CASSITSGTGEQFF. Full variable domain (missing parts from reference TRBV19 and TRBJ2-1): DGGITQSPKYLFRKEGQNVTLSCEQNLNHDAMYWYRQDPGQGLRLIYYSQIVNDFQKGDIAEGYSVSREKKESFPLTVTSAQKNPTAFYLCASSITSGTGEQFFGPGTRLTVL.